This T cell receptor beta chain was documented in a study of OX40 agonist ivuxolimab in advanced cancers. Study summary: A history of anti-PD-1, anti-PD-L1 or anti-CTLA-4 therapy was acceptable, and approximately 41% had some.

The protocol was immunoSEQ multiplex PCR, while the TCRdb copy is restricted to in-frame clones and leaves out a portion. The sample lists tens of thousands of clones, roughly 87% seen once, with around 12% in the top ten. With autoimmune disease history or systemic immunosuppression, patients were excluded. Germline assignment: CDR1 SEHNR and CDR2 FQNEAQ (reference sequence). The CDR3 runs to 12 residues. The germline V and J ends were trimmed by 9 bases and 6 bases, with 12 bases remaining between them. This clonotype originated in an adult with an advanced solid tumor such as melanoma, head and neck, liver or kidney cancer. The specimen was CD4+ or CD8+ T cells sorted from blood, collected in a trial of the OX40 agonist ivuxolimab. The rearrangement joins TRBV7-9 to TRBJ2-1; tentatively, D is TRBD1 (5 bases). CDR3 loop: CASTSGFNEQFF. CDR3 DNA: TGTGCCAGTACTTCAGGGTTCAATGAGCAGTTCTTC.